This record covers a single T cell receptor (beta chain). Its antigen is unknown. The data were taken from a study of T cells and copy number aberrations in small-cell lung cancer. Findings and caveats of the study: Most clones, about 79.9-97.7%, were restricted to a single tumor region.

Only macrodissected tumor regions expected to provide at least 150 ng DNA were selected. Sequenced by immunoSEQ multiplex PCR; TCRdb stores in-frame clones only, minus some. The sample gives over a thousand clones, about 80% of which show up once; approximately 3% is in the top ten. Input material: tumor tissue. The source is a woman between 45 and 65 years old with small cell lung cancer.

In DNA, the CDR3 is TGTGCCAGCAGCTCCGGGTCCCGTAGCAATCAGCCCCAGCATTTT. Protein sequence: CASSSGSRSNQPQHF. The chain couples TRBV7-2 to TRBJ1-5, with D unresolved. CDR3 length: 15 amino acids. Germline V gives CDR1 SGHTA, CDR2 FQGNSA. V lost 4 bases and J 0 bases, leaving 10 bases between the germline ends. Full variable domain (outside the CDR3, taken from reference TRBV7-2 and TRBJ1-5): GAGVSQSPSNKVTEKGKDVELRCDPISGHTALYWYRQSLGQGLEFLIYFQGNSAPDKSGLPSDRFSAERTGGSVSTLTIQRTQQEDSAVYLCASSSGSRSNQPQHFGDGTRLSIL.